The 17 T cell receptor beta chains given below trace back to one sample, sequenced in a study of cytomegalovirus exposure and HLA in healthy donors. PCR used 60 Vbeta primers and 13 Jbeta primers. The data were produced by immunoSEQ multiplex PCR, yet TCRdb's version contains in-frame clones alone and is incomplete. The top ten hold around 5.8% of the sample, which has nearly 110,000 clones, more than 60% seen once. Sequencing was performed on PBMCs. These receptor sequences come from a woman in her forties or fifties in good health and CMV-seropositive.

CDR3: CASSPLAGAYNEQFF. The DNA of the CDR3 is TGTGCCAGCTCACCGTTGGCAGGGGCCTACAATGAGCAGTTCTTC. The chain carries TRBV18 and TRBJ2-1, with D tentatively TRBD1 (6 bases). V shed 3 bases and J shed 2 bases, with 11 bases lying between them. CDR3 length equals 15 residues. Germline CDR1 reads KGHSH; CDR2 reads LQKENI. The variable domain in full, completed from reference TRBV18 and TRBJ2-1, reads NAGVMQNPRHLVRRRGQEARLRCSPMKGHSHVYWYRQLPEEGLKFMVYLQKENIIDESGMPKERFSAEFPKEGPSILRIQQVVRGDSAAYFCASSPLAGAYNEQFFGPGTRLTVL.

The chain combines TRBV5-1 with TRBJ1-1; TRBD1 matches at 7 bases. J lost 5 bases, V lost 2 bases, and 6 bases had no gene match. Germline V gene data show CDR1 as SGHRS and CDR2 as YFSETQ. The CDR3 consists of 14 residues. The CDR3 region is CASSFTGAGTEAFF. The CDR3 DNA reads TGCGCCAGCAGCTTCACAGGGGCTGGGACTGAAGCTTTCTTT.

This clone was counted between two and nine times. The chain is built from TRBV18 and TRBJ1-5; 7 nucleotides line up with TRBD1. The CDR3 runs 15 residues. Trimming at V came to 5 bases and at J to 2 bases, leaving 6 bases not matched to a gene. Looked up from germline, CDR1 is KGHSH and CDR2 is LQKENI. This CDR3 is CASSWGQSGNQPQHF. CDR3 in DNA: TGTGCCAGCTCATGGGGACAGTCGGGCAATCAGCCCCAGCATTTT.

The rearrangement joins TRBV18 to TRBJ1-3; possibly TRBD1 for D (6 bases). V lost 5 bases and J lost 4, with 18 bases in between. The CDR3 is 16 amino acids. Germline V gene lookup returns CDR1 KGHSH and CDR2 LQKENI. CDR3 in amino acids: CASSVQGLTGGNTIYF. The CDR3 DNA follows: TGTGCCAGCTCAGTCCAGGGGCTAACCGGAGGAAACACCATATATTTT.

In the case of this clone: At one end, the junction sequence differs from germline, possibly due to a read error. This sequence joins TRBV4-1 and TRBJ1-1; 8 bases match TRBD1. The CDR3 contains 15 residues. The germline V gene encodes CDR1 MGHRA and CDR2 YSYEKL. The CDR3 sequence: CASSPRQGMNTEAFF. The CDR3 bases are TGTGCCAGCAGCCCCCGACAGGGGATGAACACTGAAGCTTTCTTT.

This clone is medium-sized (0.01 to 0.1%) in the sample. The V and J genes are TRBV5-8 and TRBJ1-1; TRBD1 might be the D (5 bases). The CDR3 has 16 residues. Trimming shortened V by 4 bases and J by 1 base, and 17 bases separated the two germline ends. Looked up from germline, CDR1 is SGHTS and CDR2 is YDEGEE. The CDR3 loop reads CASSQQYRGRNTEAFF. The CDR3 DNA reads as TGTGCCAGCAGCCAACAGTACCGGGGGAGGAACACTGAAGCTTTCTTT.

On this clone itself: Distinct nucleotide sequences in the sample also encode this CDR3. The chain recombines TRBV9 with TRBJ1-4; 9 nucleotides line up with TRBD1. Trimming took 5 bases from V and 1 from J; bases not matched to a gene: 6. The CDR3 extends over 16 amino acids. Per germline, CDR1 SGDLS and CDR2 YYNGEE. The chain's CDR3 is CASSLEGQGTNEKLFF. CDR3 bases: TGTGCCAGCAGTTTGGAGGGACAGGGAACTAATGAAAAACTGTTTTTT.

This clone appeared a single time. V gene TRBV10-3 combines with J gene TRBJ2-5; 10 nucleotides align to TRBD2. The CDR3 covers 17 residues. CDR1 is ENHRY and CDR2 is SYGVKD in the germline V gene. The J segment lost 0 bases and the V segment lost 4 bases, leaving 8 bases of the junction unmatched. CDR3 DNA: TGTGCCATCAGTGGGAGGTCCCTAGCGGGGGACCAAGAGACCCAGTACTTC. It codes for CAISGRSLAGDQETQYF.

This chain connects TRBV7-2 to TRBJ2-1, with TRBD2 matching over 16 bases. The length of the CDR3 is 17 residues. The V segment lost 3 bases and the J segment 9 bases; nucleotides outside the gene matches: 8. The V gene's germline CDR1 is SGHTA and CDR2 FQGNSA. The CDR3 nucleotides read TGTGCCAGCAGCTTCCCGGGACTAGCGGGGGGGCAGGGTGAGCAGTTCTTC. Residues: CASSFPGLAGGQGEQFF.

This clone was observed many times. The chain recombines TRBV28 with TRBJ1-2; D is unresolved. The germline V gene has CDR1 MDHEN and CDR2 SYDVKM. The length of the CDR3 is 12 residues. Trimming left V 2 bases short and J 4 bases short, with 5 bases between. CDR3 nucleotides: TGTGCCAGCAGTTTAAACGGCTATGGCTACACCTTC. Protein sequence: CASSLNGYGYTF.

In DNA, the CDR3 is TGTGCCAGCAGGTGGACGGGGGGCACTGAAGCTTTCTTT. As protein: CASRWTGGTEAFF. The J gene is TRBJ1-1, the V gene TRBV27; TRBD1 is a possible D gene (5 bases). The CDR3 loop spans 13 amino acids. Trimming took off 6 bases at V and 4 bases at J, with 12 bases between the two ends. The germline CDR1 and CDR2 sequences are MNHEY and SMNVEV (reference sequence).

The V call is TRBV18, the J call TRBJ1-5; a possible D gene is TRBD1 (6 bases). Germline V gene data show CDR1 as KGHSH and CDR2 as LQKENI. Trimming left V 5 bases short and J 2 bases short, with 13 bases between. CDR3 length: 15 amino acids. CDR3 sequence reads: CASSLGATGNQPQHF. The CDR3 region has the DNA TGTGCCAGCTCATTGGGGGCAACAGGCAATCAGCCCCAGCATTTT. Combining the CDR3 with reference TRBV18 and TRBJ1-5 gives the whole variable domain NAGVMQNPRHLVRRRGQEARLRCSPMKGHSHVYWYRQLPEEGLKFMVYLQKENIIDESGMPKERFSAEFPKEGPSILRIQQVVRGDSAAYFCASSLGATGNQPQHFGDGTRLSIL.

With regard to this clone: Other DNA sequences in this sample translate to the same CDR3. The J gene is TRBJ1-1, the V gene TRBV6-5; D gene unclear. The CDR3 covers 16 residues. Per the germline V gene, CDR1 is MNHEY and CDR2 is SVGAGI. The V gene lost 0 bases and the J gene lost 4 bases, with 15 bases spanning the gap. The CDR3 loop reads CASSYSGSTGSTEAFF. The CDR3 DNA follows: TGTGCCAGCAGTTACTCGGGCAGCACGGGGAGCACTGAAGCTTTCTTT.

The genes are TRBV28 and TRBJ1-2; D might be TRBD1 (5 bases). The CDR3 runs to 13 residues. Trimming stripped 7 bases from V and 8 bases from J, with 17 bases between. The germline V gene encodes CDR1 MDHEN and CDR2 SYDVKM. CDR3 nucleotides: TGTGCCAGCACCCCCCGGGGGAGGTTGGGCTACACCTTC. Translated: CASTPRGRLGYTF.

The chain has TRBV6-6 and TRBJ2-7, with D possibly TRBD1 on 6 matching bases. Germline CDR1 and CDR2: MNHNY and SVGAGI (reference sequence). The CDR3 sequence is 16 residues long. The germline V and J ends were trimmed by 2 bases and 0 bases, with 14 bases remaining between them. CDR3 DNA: TGTGCCAGCAGTTACGTACAGGGCCAACGCTCCTACGAGCAGTACTTC. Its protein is CASSYVQGQRSYEQYF.

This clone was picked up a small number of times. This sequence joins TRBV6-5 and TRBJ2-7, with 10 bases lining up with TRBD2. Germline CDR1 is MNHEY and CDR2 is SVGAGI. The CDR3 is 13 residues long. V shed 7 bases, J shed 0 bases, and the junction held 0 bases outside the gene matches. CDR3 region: CASTSGSSYEQYF. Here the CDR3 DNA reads TGTGCCAGCACTAGCGGGAGCTCCTACGAGCAGTACTTC.

The CDR3, as DNA: TGTGCCAGTAGAAAAGACCCGAAGGGGAATTCACCCCTCCACTTT. Protein product: CASRKDPKGNSPLHF. The chain has TRBV19 and TRBJ1-6; weak D call: TRBD1 (5 bases). The germline V gene has CDR1 LNHDA and CDR2 SQIVND (reference sequence). This CDR3 is 15 amino acids long. Between the trimmed V and J ends, which lost 6 bases and 7 bases, there was a span of 16 bases.